The 27 T cell receptor beta chains below come from one sample, sequenced in a study of cytomegalovirus exposure and HLA in healthy donors. 13 Jbeta primers and 60 Vbeta primers were used for the PCR. The method was immunoSEQ multiplex PCR; TCRdb's version includes in-frame clones alone and lacks a portion of them. The sample holds 70,000 to 100,000 clones. Sequencing was performed on PBMCs. These receptor sequences come from a girl aged 10 to 17 in good health and CMV-seropositive.

J is TRBJ2-2 and V is TRBV11-2, with 8 nucleotides matching TRBD2. CDR1 is SGHAT and CDR2 is FQNNGV in the germline V gene. The CDR3 contains 16 residues. Trimming at V came to 5 bases and at J to 1 base, leaving 6 bases not matched to a gene. Written as DNA, the CDR3 is TGTGCCAGCAGCGTACGTAGCGGGGTGAACACCGGGGAGCTGTTTTTT. It yields the protein CASSVRSGVNTGELFF.

This rearrangement joins TRBV9 to TRBJ1-4, with 7 bases that match TRBD1. Germline CDR1 reads SGDLS; CDR2 reads YYNGEE. V lost 0 bases and J lost 5; bases outside the gene matches: 4. The CDR3 length is 15 residues. The CDR3 DNA sequence: TGTGCCAGCAGCGTAGAGGACAGGCGAAATGAAAAACTGTTTTTT. Encoded protein: CASSVEDRRNEKLFF.

The chain is built from TRBV9 and TRBJ2-5; 9 bases are a match to TRBD2. CDR3 length equals 16 residues. Germline CDR1 SGDLS, CDR2 YYNGEE. V lost 0 bases, J lost 1 base, and 4 bases stayed unmatched. The CDR3 is CASSVGASGVQETQYF. The CDR3 region has the DNA TGTGCCAGCAGCGTAGGGGCTAGCGGGGTCCAAGAGACCCAGTACTTC.

The V gene is TRBV6-1, the J gene TRBJ1-6, with D hard to call. This CDR3 has 12 residues. V was clipped by 6 bases and J by 6 bases, with 6 bases between them. CDR1 and CDR2 from the germline V gene are MNHNS and SASEGT. The CDR3 DNA reads TGTGCCAGCAGACAGTTTAATTCACCCCTCCACTTT. Its protein is CASRQFNSPLHF.

This chain uses TRBV9 with TRBJ2-4; possible D gene TRBD2, 5 bases. The CDR3 runs to 14 residues. V was clipped by 4 bases and J by 0 bases, with 8 bases between them. Germline assignment: CDR1 SGDLS and CDR2 YYNGEE. The CDR3 here is CASSPGGAKNIQYF. In DNA form, the CDR3 reads TGTGCCAGCAGCCCCGGAGGAGCCAAAAACATTCAGTACTTC.

The chain carries TRBV4-1 and TRBJ2-1; 9 nucleotides agree with TRBD1. The length of the CDR3 is 16 residues. Trimming cost V 3 bases and J 9 bases; bases outside gene matches: 12. Germline CDR1 and CDR2: MGHRA and YSYEKL. In DNA form, the CDR3 reads TGCGCCAGCAGCCAGTCCCGGGACAGGGCAAGCCGTGAGCAGTTCTTC. This encodes CASSQSRDRASREQFF.

V is TRBV11-2 and J is TRBJ1-6, with no clear D. V was pared by 4 bases and J by 4 bases, with 17 bases between. The germline gives CDR1 SGHAT, CDR2 FQNNGV. The CDR3 extends over 17 amino acids. CDR3 bases: TGTGCCAGCAGCTCCCGATTTCTCTCAGATTATAATTCACCCCTCCACTTT. Amino acid sequence: CASSSRFLSDYNSPLHF.

V gene TRBV9 combines with J gene TRBJ1-1; D gene uncertain. Deletions cut 0 bases from V and 6 bases from J, with 6 bases between. The length of the CDR3 is 12 residues. Germline CDR1 is SGDLS and CDR2 is YYNGEE. CDR3: CASSVDGAEAFF. The CDR3 DNA reads as TGTGCCAGCAGCGTAGATGGAGCTGAAGCTTTCTTT. The variable domain in full, completed from reference TRBV9 and TRBJ1-1, reads DSGVTQTPKHLITATGQRVTLRCSPRSGDLSVYWYQQSLDQGLQFLIQYYNGEERAKGNILERFSAQQFPDLHSELNLSSLELGDSALYFCASSVDGAEAFFGQGTRLTVV.

This chain links TRBV6-5 with TRBJ1-3; D is undetermined. There are 14 residues in the CDR3. The germline CDR1 and CDR2 sequences are MNHEY and SVGAGI. The V gene lost 7 bases and the J gene lost 0 bases, with 10 bases spanning the gap. As DNA, the CDR3 is TGTGCCAGCAAACCAGACACCTCTGGAAACACCATATATTTT. This sequence encodes CASKPDTSGNTIYF.

V usage is TRBV7-9 and J usage is TRBJ2-1, with TRBD2 identical over 10 bases. Germline CDR1 SEHNR, CDR2 FQNEAQ (reference sequence). The V gene end was trimmed by 5 bases and the J gene end by 2 bases; junction bases not matched to a gene: 6. This CDR3 is 16 amino acids long. The DNA for the CDR3 is TGTGCCAGCAGCCCCCGGACTAGCGGCCCCTACAATGAGCAGTTCTTC. It encodes CASSPRTSGPYNEQFF.

The gene calls are TRBV25-1 and TRBJ2-2; TRBD2 might be the D (6 bases). Germline V gene sequence: CDR1 MGHDK, CDR2 SYGVNS. V lost 2 bases, J lost 7 bases, and 11 bases lay in between. The CDR3 sequence is 14 residues long. Here the CDR3 reads CASSEGTSYGELFF. CDR3 in DNA: TGTGCCAGCAGTGAAGGGACTTCCTACGGGGAGCTGTTTTTT.

This CDR3 is CASSQVQGWETQYF. CDR3 bases: TGTGCCAGCAGCCAAGTACAGGGCTGGGAGACCCAGTACTTC. The chain uses TRBV14 and TRBJ2-5, with D tentatively TRBD1 (6 bases). The CDR3 sequence is 14 residues long. Germline CDR1 and CDR2: SGHDN and FVKESK. Trimming removed 1 base from V and 5 bases from J, with 11 bases in between.

This chain links TRBV9 with TRBJ1-6; D ambiguous. The V gene's germline CDR1 is SGDLS and CDR2 YYNGEE. The V gene lost 0 bases and the J gene lost 5 bases, with 9 bases spanning the gap. CDR3 length equals 15 residues. As DNA, the CDR3 is TGTGCCAGCAGCGTAGACGGGAGGAATAATTCACCCCTCCACTTT. Translated: CASSVDGRNNSPLHF.

The V gene is TRBV20-1, the J gene TRBJ1-1; weak D call: TRBD1 (5 bases). The CDR3 loop spans 11 amino acids. Germline loops: CDR1 DFQATT, CDR2 SNEGSKA (reference sequence). Trimming took off 5 bases at V and 3 bases at J, with 7 bases between the two ends. CDR3 amino acids: CSAGGDTEAFF. The DNA for the CDR3 is TGCAGTGCTGGGGGGGACACTGAAGCTTTCTTT.

The chain combines TRBV29-1 with TRBJ2-7; the D gene is possibly TRBD1 (6 bases). The CDR3 consists of 14 residues. Trimming left V 5 bases short and J 1 base short, with 15 bases between. Germline-derived CDR1 and CDR2 are SQVTM and ANQGSEA. The CDR3 loop is CSVKEAGASYEQYF. CDR3 sequence (DNA): TGCAGCGTTAAGGAGGCAGGGGCATCCTACGAGCAGTACTTC.

The chain carries TRBV4-1 and TRBJ1-3; no clear D gene. Germline lookup yields CDR1 MGHRA and CDR2 YSYEKL. This CDR3 spans 16 amino acids. V was shortened by 1 base and J by 3 bases, with 13 bases between the two germline ends. The CDR3 coding sequence is TGCGCCAGCAGCCAAGCGAATGCAGTCAATGGAAACACCATATATTTT. Its protein product is CASSQANAVNGNTIYF.

A remark on this clone: Other DNA sequences of this sample code for an identical CDR3. V gene TRBV7-2 combines with J gene TRBJ2-3; no firm D call. This CDR3 is 12 amino acids long. Trimming shortened V by 4 bases and J by 0 bases, and 2 bases separated the two germline ends. CDR1 is SGHTA and CDR2 is FQGNSA in the germline V gene. Here the CDR3 reads CASSSSTDTQYF. Here the CDR3 DNA reads TGTGCCAGCAGCTCTAGCACAGATACGCAGTATTTT.

The gene calls are TRBV7-2 and TRBJ1-2; D uncertain. The CDR3 consists of 13 residues. Trimming stripped 1 base from V and 4 bases from J, with 7 bases between. Germline V gene lookup returns CDR1 SGHTA and CDR2 FQGNSA. The CDR3 coding sequence is TGTGCCAGCAGCTTAGGGCCATCCTATGGCTACACCTTC. The encoded protein is CASSLGPSYGYTF.

The CDR3 nucleotides read TGTGCCAGCAGCTTAGGACAGCTTAATCAGCCCCAGCATTTT. Translation: CASSLGQLNQPQHF. V and J are TRBV7-2 and TRBJ1-5, with D perhaps matching TRBD1 (5 bases). In germline, CDR1 is SGHTA, CDR2 FQGNSA. There are 14 residues in the CDR3. V lost 1 base and J 4 bases, leaving 8 bases between the germline ends.

The chain employs TRBV11-2 and TRBJ2-3, with D unresolved. Germline CDR1 and CDR2: SGHAT and FQNNGV. The CDR3 consists of 14 residues. V was pared by 2 bases and J by 4 bases, with 10 bases between. The CDR3 sequence is CASSLWMGPDTQYF. The CDR3 bases are TGTGCCAGCAGCTTATGGATGGGCCCAGATACGCAGTATTTT. Variable domain in full (rest from reference TRBV11-2 and TRBJ2-3): EAGVAQSPRYKIIEKRQSVAFWCNPISGHATLYWYQQILGQGPKLLIQFQNNGVVDDSQLPKDRFSAERLKGVDSTLKIQPAKLEDSAVYLCASSLWMGPDTQYFGPGTRLTVL.

V and J are TRBV7-9 and TRBJ2-7, with D possibly being TRBD1 (5 bases). CDR3 length: 15 residues. Trimming left V 3 bases short and J 5 bases short, with 17 bases between. Germline CDR1 and CDR2: SEHNR and FQNEAQ (reference sequence). The CDR3 is CASSFPGQGRHEQYF. In nucleotides, the CDR3 is TGTGCCAGCAGCTTCCCCGGGCAGGGTCGGCACGAGCAGTACTTC. The full variable domain, rest sourced from reference TRBV7-9 and TRBJ2-7, is DTGVSQNPRHKITKRGQNVTFRCDPISEHNRLYWYRQTLGQGPEFLTYFQNEAQLEKSRLLSDRFSAERPKGSFSTLEIQRTEQGDSAMYLCASSFPGQGRHEQYFGPGTRLTVT.

The chain couples TRBV29-1 to TRBJ2-5; D is ambiguous. Germline V CDR1 and CDR2: SQVTM, ANQGSEA. V shed 4 bases and J shed 2 bases, with 11 bases lying between them. The CDR3 has 13 amino acids. CDR3 sequence: CSVGAPLQETQYF. CDR3 DNA: TGCAGCGTTGGAGCCCCCCTGCAAGAGACCCAGTACTTC.

The CDR3 DNA follows: TGTGCCAGCAGCTTATCTCTCGGGGGGGCCGACTACAATGAGCAGTTCTTC. Its translation: CASSLSLGGADYNEQFF. The V gene is TRBV7-3, the J gene TRBJ2-1, with TRBD2 identical over 8 bases. CDR1 and CDR2 from the germline V gene are SGHTA and FQGTGA. CDR3 length: 17 amino acids. V shed 2 bases and J 3 bases; nucleotides not matched to a gene: 9.

CDR3 coding DNA: TGTGCCAGCAGTTACGGCTTTTCCAGCTATGGCTACACCTTC. The encoded protein is CASSYGFSSYGYTF. The gene calls are TRBV6-5 and TRBJ1-2; D remains unclear. CDR1 and CDR2 (germline): MNHEY, SVGAGI. There are 14 residues in the CDR3. The germline V and J ends were trimmed by 2 bases and 4 bases, with 11 bases remaining between them.

The CDR3 loop is CASSITRGAGDEQFF. As DNA, the CDR3 is TGTGCCAGCAGCATAACACGGGGGGCCGGGGATGAGCAGTTCTTC. The chain couples TRBV11-1 to TRBJ2-1; D perhaps matches TRBD2 (7 bases). V was clipped by 5 bases and J by 8 bases, with 19 bases between them. CDR1 is SGHAT and CDR2 is FQDESV in the germline V gene (reference sequence). The CDR3 extends over 15 amino acids.

The rearrangement links TRBV15 to TRBJ2-1; 8 positions agree with TRBD1. Germline CDR1 LNHNV, CDR2 YYDKDF (reference sequence). Trimming removed 7 bases from V and 6 bases from J; junction bases left unmatched: 5. The CDR3 contains 13 residues. CDR3 sequence (DNA): TGTGCCACCAATACAGGGGGACGCAATGAGCAGTTCTTC. Protein: CATNTGGRNEQFF.

V and J are TRBV19 and TRBJ2-7, with D possibly TRBD1 on 6 matching bases. The V and J ends lost 0 bases and 3 bases respectively, with 12 bases between them. Germline V CDR1 and CDR2: LNHDA, SQIVND (reference sequence). This CDR3 comprises 15 residues. CDR3 amino acids: CASSIDLTGFYEQYF. Written as DNA, the CDR3 is TGTGCCAGTAGTATAGACCTGACAGGTTTCTACGAGCAGTACTTC.